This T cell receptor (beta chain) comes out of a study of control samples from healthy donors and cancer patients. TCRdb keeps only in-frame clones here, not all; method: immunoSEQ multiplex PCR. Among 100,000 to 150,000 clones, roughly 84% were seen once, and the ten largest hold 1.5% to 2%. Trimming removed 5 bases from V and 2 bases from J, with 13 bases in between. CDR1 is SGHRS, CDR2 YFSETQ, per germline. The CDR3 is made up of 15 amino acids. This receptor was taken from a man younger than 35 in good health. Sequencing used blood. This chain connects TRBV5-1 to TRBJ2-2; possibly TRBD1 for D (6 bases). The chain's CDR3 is CASSLGTRNTGELFF. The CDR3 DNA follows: TGCGCCAGCAGTCTGGGGACAAGAAACACCGGGGAGCTGTTTTTT.